These T cell receptor beta chains were read from a single sample in a study of CD8+ T cells in alopecia areata. Sequencing was performed with immunoSEQ multiplex PCR; in TCRdb, only in-frame clones are kept and a portion is missing. Of about 290,000 clones in the sample, roughly 64% were seen once. The sample consisted of CD4+ T cells sorted from blood, taken at week 24, from a patient treated with tofacitinib. These receptors were obtained from a human donor with alopecia areata. Each CDR3 is given with its conserved first and last residue. Each record gives: V gene, J gene, clone size, D gene, CDR3 DNA, CDR3 protein. The D gene is left open where the match is weak. Size tells how often a clone was seen (once, few, many) or the class of an expanded clone, and some rows leave it out.

v_gene: TRBV4-1
j_gene: TRBJ2-5
abundance: few
d_gene: .
CDR3nt: TGCGCCAGCGCTCGGGCCCGAGGGGAGACCCAGTACTTC
CDR3aa: CASARARGETQYF

v_gene: TRBV5-6
j_gene: TRBJ1-1
abundance: .
d_gene: .
CDR3nt: TGTGCCAGCAGAGGCCTAACCAACACTGAAGCTTTCTTT
CDR3aa: CASRGLTNTEAFF

v_gene: TRBV5-1
j_gene: TRBJ1-2
abundance: .
d_gene: .
CDR3nt: TGCGCCAGCAGCTTACAGACAGGTCCAGGGGTCTATGGCTACACCTTC
CDR3aa: CASSLQTGPGVYGYTF

v_gene: TRBV27
j_gene: TRBJ2-7
abundance: .
d_gene: .
CDR3nt: TGTGCCAGCAGTTTCCTGGGGTTCTCCTACGAGCAGTACTTC
CDR3aa: CASSFLGFSYEQYF

v_gene: TRBV7-9
j_gene: TRBJ2-1
abundance: few
d_gene: .
CDR3nt: TGTGCCAGCAGCTTACTTGGGTTAAGATACAATGAGCAGTTCTTC
CDR3aa: CASSLLGLRYNEQFF

v_gene: TRBV7-8
j_gene: TRBJ2-7
abundance: .
d_gene: .
CDR3nt: TGTGCCAGCAGCCCGGATCACGAGCAGTACTTC
CDR3aa: CASSPDHEQYF

v_gene: TRBV27
j_gene: TRBJ2-7
abundance: .
d_gene: TRBD1
CDR3nt: TGTGCCAGCAGATTGACAGGGTCCAACGAGCAGTACTTC
CDR3aa: CASRLTGSNEQYF

v_gene: TRBV28
j_gene: TRBJ1-6
abundance: few
d_gene: .
CDR3nt: TGTGCCAGCATCAGTTTAAGGGAACCTGACTCACCCCTCCACTTT
CDR3aa: CASISLREPDSPLHF

v_gene: TRBV7-2
j_gene: TRBJ2-3
abundance: .
d_gene: .
CDR3nt: TGTGCCAGCAGCTACAGAGCGAGCACAGATACGCAGTATTTT
CDR3aa: CASSYRASTDTQYF

v_gene: TRBV6-1
j_gene: TRBJ1-1
abundance: .
d_gene: .
CDR3nt: TGTGCCAGCAGTGATTATGTTCAGGGTGAAGCTTTCTTT
CDR3aa: CASSDYVQGEAFF

v_gene: TRBV30
j_gene: TRBJ1-6
abundance: .
d_gene: .
CDR3nt: TGTGCCTGGAGTGTAGTGCAGAGCAATTCACCCCTCCACTTT
CDR3aa: CAWSVVQSNSPLHF

v_gene: TRBV25-1
j_gene: TRBJ2-1
abundance: .
d_gene: .
CDR3nt: TGTGCCAGCAGTGAAACATGGTCGGGTGAGCAGTTCTTC
CDR3aa: CASSETWSGEQFF

v_gene: TRBV5-6
j_gene: TRBJ1-1
abundance: .
d_gene: TRBD1
CDR3nt: TGTGCCAGCAGGCGGGGGCAAGGGGGCCCTGAAGCTTTCTTT
CDR3aa: CASRRGQGGPEAFF

v_gene: TRBV5-1
j_gene: TRBJ1-5
abundance: few
d_gene: .
CDR3nt: TGCGCCAGCAGCCCGGGCACTGATCAGCCCCAGCATTTT
CDR3aa: CASSPGTDQPQHF

v_gene: TRBV7-4
j_gene: TRBJ1-5
abundance: .
d_gene: .
CDR3nt: TGTGCCACCGAGGGAAGCAATCAGCCCCAGCATTTT
CDR3aa: CATEGSNQPQHF

v_gene: TRBV9
j_gene: TRBJ2-1
abundance: .
d_gene: .
CDR3nt: TGTGCCAGCAGCGTAGATGGACTGACCTCCTACAATGAGCAGTTCTTC
CDR3aa: CASSVDGLTSYNEQFF

v_gene: TRBV10-3
j_gene: TRBJ2-7
abundance: .
d_gene: .
CDR3nt: TGTGCCATCAGTGAGGCAGGGAGTTCTCCCTACGAGCAGTACTTC
CDR3aa: CAISEAGSSPYEQYF

v_gene: TRBV6-6
j_gene: TRBJ1-1
abundance: .
d_gene: .
CDR3nt: TGTGCCAGCAGTTACGCGGGACGGAACACTGAAGCTTTCTTT
CDR3aa: CASSYAGRNTEAFF

v_gene: TRBV29-1
j_gene: TRBJ1-2
abundance: .
d_gene: TRBD1
CDR3nt: TGCAGCGTTGTGACAGGGTCCAACTATGGCTACACCTTC
CDR3aa: CSVVTGSNYGYTF

v_gene: TRBV4-1
j_gene: TRBJ1-2
abundance: .
d_gene: .
CDR3nt: TGCGCCAGCAGCCAAGGCCGGACGGGGGTTGGCTACACCTTC
CDR3aa: CASSQGRTGVGYTF

v_gene: TRBV29-1
j_gene: TRBJ1-1
abundance: few
d_gene: .
CDR3nt: TGCAGCGTTGAACGGGGGGGGAACACTGAAGCTTTCTTT
CDR3aa: CSVERGGNTEAFF

v_gene: TRBV6-5
j_gene: TRBJ2-7
abundance: .
d_gene: .
CDR3nt: TGTGCCAGCAGCCCCCGACAGGCGATTCCCTACGAGCAGTACTTC
CDR3aa: CASSPRQAIPYEQYF

v_gene: TRBV29-1
j_gene: TRBJ2-3
abundance: once
d_gene: .
CDR3nt: TGCAGCGTTGAAGGGGTCCGGAAGGAGAGGGCAGATACGCAGTATTTT
CDR3aa: CSVEGVRKERADTQYF

v_gene: TRBV6-5
j_gene: TRBJ1-6
abundance: .
d_gene: .
CDR3nt: TGTGCCAGCAGTTACGGGGGCGGTTCACCCCTCCACTTT
CDR3aa: CASSYGGGSPLHF

v_gene: TRBV30
j_gene: TRBJ1-4
abundance: .
d_gene: .
CDR3nt: TGTGCCTGGGGCCAGAGTAATGAAAAACTGTTTTTT
CDR3aa: CAWGQSNEKLFF

v_gene: TRBV7-2
j_gene: TRBJ1-2
abundance: .
d_gene: .
CDR3nt: TGTGCCAGCAGCCCGGTCCGGGGGGCTGGCTACACCTTC
CDR3aa: CASSPVRGAGYTF

v_gene: TRBV29-1
j_gene: TRBJ1-1
abundance: .
d_gene: .
CDR3nt: TGCAGCGTTCCACCGAAGGGAGGGAACACTGAAGCTTTCTTT
CDR3aa: CSVPPKGGNTEAFF

v_gene: TRBV10-3
j_gene: TRBJ1-5
abundance: .
d_gene: TRBD1
CDR3nt: TGTGCCATCAGTGAGTCTATCGGGACAGGTCAAAATCAGCCCCAGCATTTT
CDR3aa: CAISESIGTGQNQPQHF

v_gene: TRBV20-1
j_gene: TRBJ1-1
abundance: .
d_gene: .
CDR3nt: TGCAGTGCTAGAGCGGGGGCGAAGGCTTTCTTT
CDR3aa: CSARAGAKAFF

v_gene: TRBV18
j_gene: TRBJ1-5
abundance: .
d_gene: TRBD1
CDR3nt: TGTGCCAGCTCACCAGGGACAGGGCAAAATCAGCCCCAGCATTTT
CDR3aa: CASSPGTGQNQPQHF

v_gene: TRBV29-1
j_gene: TRBJ2-7
abundance: .
d_gene: .
CDR3nt: TGCAGCGTTGGGAGGTCCCTGGGCGAGCAGTACTTC
CDR3aa: CSVGRSLGEQYF

v_gene: TRBV29-1
j_gene: TRBJ2-5
abundance: .
d_gene: .
CDR3nt: TGCAGCGTTGATAGACAAGAGACCCAGTACTTC
CDR3aa: CSVDRQETQYF

v_gene: TRBV10-3
j_gene: TRBJ2-2
abundance: few
d_gene: TRBD1
CDR3nt: TGTGCCAGCCGTCCACCGAGGACAGGGGAGGACGGGGAGCTGTTTTTT
CDR3aa: CASRPPRTGEDGELFF

v_gene: TRBV5-1
j_gene: TRBJ1-1
abundance: .
d_gene: .
CDR3nt: TGCGCCAGCAGCTTGAAGGCCTACGGTGTGAACACTGAAGCTTTCTTT
CDR3aa: CASSLKAYGVNTEAFF

v_gene: TRBV5-6
j_gene: TRBJ1-6
abundance: .
d_gene: .
CDR3nt: TGTGCCAGCAGCTTGGGGCCAATCGCTTCACCCCTCCACTTT
CDR3aa: CASSLGPIASPLHF

v_gene: TRBV9
j_gene: TRBJ2-7
abundance: .
d_gene: TRBD1
CDR3nt: TGTGCCAGCAGCGAAGGACAGGGACCAGGGGTTTACGAGCAGTACTTC
CDR3aa: CASSEGQGPGVYEQYF

v_gene: TRBV6-5
j_gene: TRBJ2-5
abundance: .
d_gene: TRBD1
CDR3nt: TGTGCCAGCGAAAAATCAGGGGGTTCAGAGACCCAGTACTTC
CDR3aa: CASEKSGGSETQYF

v_gene: TRBV6-1
j_gene: TRBJ1-6
abundance: .
d_gene: .
CDR3nt: TGTGCCAGCACCCGGGGGTCAGGCCAAAATTCACCCCTCCACTTT
CDR3aa: CASTRGSGQNSPLHF

v_gene: TRBV4-2
j_gene: TRBJ1-2
abundance: .
d_gene: .
CDR3nt: TGTGCCAGCAGCCAAGGAGGGGACCTCAGCCTATCTAACTATGGCTACACCTTC
CDR3aa: CASSQGGDLSLSNYGYTF

v_gene: TRBV5-1
j_gene: TRBJ2-7
abundance: .
d_gene: TRBD1
CDR3nt: TGCGCCAGCACCCGACAGGGGGCCTACGAGCAGTACTTC
CDR3aa: CASTRQGAYEQYF

v_gene: TRBV27
j_gene: TRBJ2-2
abundance: .
d_gene: .
CDR3nt: TGTGCCAGCAGTTTGGCCGCGGGCACCGGGGAGCTGTTTTTT
CDR3aa: CASSLAAGTGELFF

v_gene: TRBV6-1
j_gene: TRBJ2-3
abundance: few
d_gene: TRBD2
CDR3nt: TGTGCCAGCAGTGCGGGGGGACTTGGTGGCACAGATACGCAGTATTTT
CDR3aa: CASSAGGLGGTDTQYF

v_gene: TRBV5-1
j_gene: TRBJ2-1
abundance: .
d_gene: .
CDR3nt: TGCGCCAGCAGCTTGGACTGGGGGGTTGGTGAGCAGTTCTTC
CDR3aa: CASSLDWGVGEQFF

v_gene: TRBV5-4
j_gene: TRBJ1-4
abundance: .
d_gene: .
CDR3nt: TGTGCCAGCAGCTTTAGAGGCAGTACTAATGAAAAACTGTTTTTT
CDR3aa: CASSFRGSTNEKLFF

v_gene: TRBV5-4
j_gene: TRBJ1-6
abundance: .
d_gene: .
CDR3nt: TGTGCCAGCAGCACGGGGAGCGCCAATTCACCCCTCCACTTT
CDR3aa: CASSTGSANSPLHF

v_gene: TRBV7-2
j_gene: TRBJ2-5
abundance: once
d_gene: .
CDR3nt: TGTGCCAGCAGCTTAGGAGACCGGGAAGCAGAGACCCAGTACTTC
CDR3aa: CASSLGDREAETQYF

v_gene: TRBV28
j_gene: TRBJ1-1
abundance: .
d_gene: TRBD1
CDR3nt: TGTGCCAGCAGTTCCTATAGGGGCAGGGGGCAGAACACTGAAGCTTTCTTT
CDR3aa: CASSSYRGRGQNTEAFF

v_gene: TRBV2
j_gene: TRBJ2-1
abundance: .
d_gene: TRBD2
CDR3nt: TGTGCCAGCAGTGGGACTAGCGGGGGGTGGGATGAGCAGTTCTTC
CDR3aa: CASSGTSGGWDEQFF

v_gene: TRBV6-6
j_gene: TRBJ1-2
abundance: .
d_gene: .
CDR3nt: TGTGCCAGCAGCCTTACCCATCGACAGACTAACTATGGCTACACCTTC
CDR3aa: CASSLTHRQTNYGYTF

v_gene: TRBV28
j_gene: TRBJ2-5
abundance: .
d_gene: .
CDR3nt: TGTGCCAGCAGTCCACCCATGGTGGAGACCCAGTACTTC
CDR3aa: CASSPPMVETQYF